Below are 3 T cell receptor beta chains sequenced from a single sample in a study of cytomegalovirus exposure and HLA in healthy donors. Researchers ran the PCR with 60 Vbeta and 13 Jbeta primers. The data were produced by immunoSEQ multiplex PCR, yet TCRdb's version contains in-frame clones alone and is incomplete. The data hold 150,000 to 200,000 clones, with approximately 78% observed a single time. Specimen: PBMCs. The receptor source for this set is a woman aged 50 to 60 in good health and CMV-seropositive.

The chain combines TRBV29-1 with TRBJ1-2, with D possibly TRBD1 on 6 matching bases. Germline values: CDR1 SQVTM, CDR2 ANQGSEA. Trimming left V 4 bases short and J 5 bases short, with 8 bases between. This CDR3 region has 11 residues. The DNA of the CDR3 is TGCAGCGTTGTCCAGGGGTATGGCTACACCTTC. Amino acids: CSVVQGYGYTF.

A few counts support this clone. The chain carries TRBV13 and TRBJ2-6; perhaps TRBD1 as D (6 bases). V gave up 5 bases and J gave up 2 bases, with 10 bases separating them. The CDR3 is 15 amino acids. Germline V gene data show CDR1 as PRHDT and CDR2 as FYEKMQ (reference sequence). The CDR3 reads CASSLYRAGANVLTF. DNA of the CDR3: TGTGCCAGCAGCCTCTACAGGGCTGGGGCCAACGTCCTGACTTTC.

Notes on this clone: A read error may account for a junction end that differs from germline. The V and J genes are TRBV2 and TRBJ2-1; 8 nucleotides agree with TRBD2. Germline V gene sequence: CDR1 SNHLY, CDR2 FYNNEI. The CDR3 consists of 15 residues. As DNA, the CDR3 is TGTGCCAGGACCTCTGGCGGGGGGCCCTACAGTGAGCAGTTCTTC. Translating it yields CARTSGGGPYSEQFF.